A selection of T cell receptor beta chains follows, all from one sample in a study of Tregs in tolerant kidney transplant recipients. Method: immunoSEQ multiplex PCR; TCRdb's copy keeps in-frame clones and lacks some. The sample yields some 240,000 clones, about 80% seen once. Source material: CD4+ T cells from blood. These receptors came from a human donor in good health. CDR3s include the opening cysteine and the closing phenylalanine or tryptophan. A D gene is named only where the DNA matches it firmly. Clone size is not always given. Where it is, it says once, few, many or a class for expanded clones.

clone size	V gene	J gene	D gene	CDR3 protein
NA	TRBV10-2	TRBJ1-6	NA	CASKQGLNSPLHF
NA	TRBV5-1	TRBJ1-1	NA	CASSWGGGTEAFF
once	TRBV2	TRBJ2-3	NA	CASRLRVFTDTQYF
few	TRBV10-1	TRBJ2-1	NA	CASSESYGINEQFF
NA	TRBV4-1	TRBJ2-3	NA	CASSLRAGLGFGDTQYF
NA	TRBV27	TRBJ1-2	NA	CASSSPSVNYGYTF
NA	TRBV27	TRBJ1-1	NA	CASSLFSRSFGPNTEAFF
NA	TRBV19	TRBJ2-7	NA	CASSFSRGVFTYEQYF
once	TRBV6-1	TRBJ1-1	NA	CASSTRYTATEAFF
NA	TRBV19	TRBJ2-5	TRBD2	CASSIQPGLAGDETQYF
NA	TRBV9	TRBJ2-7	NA	CASSPGTGEQYF
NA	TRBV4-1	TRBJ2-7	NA	CASSQGPVQGPYEQYF
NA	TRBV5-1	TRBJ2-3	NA	CASSFGSNRAADTQYF
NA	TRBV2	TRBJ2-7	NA	CASRRGSSYEQYF